This T cell receptor beta chain was observed in a study of OX40 agonist ivuxolimab in advanced cancers. Study-wide background: Ivuxolimab is a fully human IgG2 antibody that activates OX40 (CD134). Patients were infused with ivuxolimab every 2 weeks at 0.01 to 10 mg/kg. Having had anti-PD-1, anti-PD-L1 or anti-CTLA-4 therapy before was allowed, and approximately 40% had some. General study results and limits: The mean number of expanded clones was higher in CD8+ T cells than in CD4+.

Profiling relied on immunoSEQ multiplex PCR, and the TCRdb table lists in-frame clones only, not all of them. The data show about 110,000 clones, 90% seen once. Comments on this clone: The target antigen is unknown.

Trimming cost V 4 bases and J 5 bases, with 23 bases left between them. The CDR3 sequence is 18 residues long. Germline CDR1 KGHSH, CDR2 LQKENI. This chain uses TRBV18 with TRBJ1-4, with a weak D call TRBD1 (6 bases). The receptor was isolated from an adult with an advanced solid tumor such as melanoma, head and neck, liver or kidney cancer. This specimen consisted of CD4+ or CD8+ T cells sorted from blood, obtained in a trial of the OX40 agonist ivuxolimab. The CDR3 nucleotides read TGTGCCAGCTCACGGTCGCCCAGCCCATTAACAGGGAATGAAAAACTGTTTTTT. Amino acid sequence: CASSRSPSPLTGNEKLFF.